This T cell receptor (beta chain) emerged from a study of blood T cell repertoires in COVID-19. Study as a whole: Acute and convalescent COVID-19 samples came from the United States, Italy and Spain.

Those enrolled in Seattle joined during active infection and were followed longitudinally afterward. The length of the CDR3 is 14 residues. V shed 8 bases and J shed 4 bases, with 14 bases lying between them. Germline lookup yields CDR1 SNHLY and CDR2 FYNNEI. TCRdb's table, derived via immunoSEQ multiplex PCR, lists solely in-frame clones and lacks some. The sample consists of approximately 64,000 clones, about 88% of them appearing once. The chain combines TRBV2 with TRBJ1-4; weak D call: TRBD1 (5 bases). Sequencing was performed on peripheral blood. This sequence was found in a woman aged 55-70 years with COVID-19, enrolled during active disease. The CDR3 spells CASGTGPVNEKLFF. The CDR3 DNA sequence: TGTGCCAGCGGTACAGGTCCTGTTAATGAAAAACTGTTTTTT.